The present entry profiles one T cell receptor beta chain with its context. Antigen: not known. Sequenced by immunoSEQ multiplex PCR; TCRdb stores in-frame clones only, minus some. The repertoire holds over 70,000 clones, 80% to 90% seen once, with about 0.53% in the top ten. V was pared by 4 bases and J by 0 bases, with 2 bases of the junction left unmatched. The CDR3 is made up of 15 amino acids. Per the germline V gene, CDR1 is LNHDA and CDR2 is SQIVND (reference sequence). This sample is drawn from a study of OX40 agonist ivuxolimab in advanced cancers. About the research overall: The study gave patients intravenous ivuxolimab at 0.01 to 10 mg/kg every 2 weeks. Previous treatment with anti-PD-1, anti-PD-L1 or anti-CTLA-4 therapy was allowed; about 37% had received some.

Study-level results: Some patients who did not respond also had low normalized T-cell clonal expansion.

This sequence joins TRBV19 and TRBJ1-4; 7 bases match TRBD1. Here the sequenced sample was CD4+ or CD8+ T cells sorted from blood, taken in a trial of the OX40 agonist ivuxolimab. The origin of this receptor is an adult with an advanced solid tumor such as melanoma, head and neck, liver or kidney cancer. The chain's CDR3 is CASSTDRSTNEKLFF. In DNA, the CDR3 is TGTGCCAGTAGTACGGACAGGTCAACTAATGAAAAACTGTTTTTT.